Below, one T cell receptor (beta chain) is given with its context. 5'RACE with constant-segment primers yielded barcoded, UMI-tagged TCR alpha and TCR beta cDNA libraries. TCRdb ran MiXCR on the 5' RACE reads and lists one entry per CDR3 protein. The sample records about 320,000 distinct CDR3 sequences, over 11% being singletons. The data belong to a study of T-cell memory formation after mild COVID-19. Looking at the study overall: Among the donors, TCR clusters were largely specific to each donor.

Looked up from germline, CDR1 is SGDLS and CDR2 is YYNGEE. V was clipped by 3 bases and J by 7 bases; unmatched bases: 6. The length of the CDR3 is 13 residues. The chain recombines TRBV9 with TRBJ2-7; 8 bases agree with TRBD1. The TCR comes from a man aged 18 to 30 who had mild COVID-19 (a few samples of this study predate the infection). Cell type and time point are not known. Material for sequencing was PBMCs or a T cell subset sorted from them (not recorded which). The CDR3 DNA reads as TGTGCCAGCAGCGCCAGGACAGGGCAAGAGCAGTACTTC. This gives the protein CASSARTGQEQYF.